A single sample is the source of the 23 T cell receptor beta chains below, sequenced in a study of cytomegalovirus exposure and HLA in healthy donors. 60 Vbeta and 13 Jbeta primers were used in PCR. Sequencing used immunoSEQ multiplex PCR; TCRdb keeps in-frame clones, though not all of them. The table has tens of thousands of clones, about 66% seen once. The source material was PBMCs. The receptors come from a young man in good health and CMV-seronegative.

The J gene is TRBJ1-1, the V gene TRBV2; D call uncertain. The V end lost 7 bases, the J end lost 4 bases, and 13 bases lay between the germline ends. The V gene's germline CDR1 is SNHLY and CDR2 FYNNEI. The CDR3 runs to 13 residues. The CDR3 coding sequence is TGTGCCAGCATACTCGAGGGAGGCACTGAAGCTTTCTTT. It codes for CASILEGGTEAFF.

The V and J genes are TRBV28 and TRBJ1-4, with a tentative D call TRBD1 (5 bases). The germline V and J ends were trimmed by 4 bases and 0 bases, with 9 bases remaining between them. There are 15 residues in the CDR3. Germline assignment: CDR1 MDHEN and CDR2 SYDVKM. The CDR3 region is CASSSSGPTNEKLFF. In DNA form, the CDR3 reads TGTGCCAGCAGTTCGTCAGGGCCAACTAATGAAAAACTGTTTTTT.

This chain uses TRBV5-1 with TRBJ2-7; TRBD1 agrees at 8 bases. Germline V lookup: CDR1 SGHRS, CDR2 YFSETQ. Germline trimming cut 4 bases from V and 5 bases from J; bases unmatched to any gene: 5. The CDR3 extends over 13 amino acids. Here the CDR3 DNA reads TGCGCCAGCAGCACCGGACAGGGCCACGAGCAGTACTTC. Amino acids: CASSTGQGHEQYF. The full variable domain, rest sourced from reference TRBV5-1 and TRBJ2-7, is KAGVTQTPRYLIKTRGQQVTLSCSPISGHRSVSWYQQTPGQGLQFLFEYFSETQRNKGNFPGRFSGRQFSNSRSEMNVSTLELGDSALYLCASSTGQGHEQYFGPGTRLTVT.

The rearrangement joins TRBV6-1 to TRBJ2-1; a weak D match, TRBD2 (6 bases). This CDR3 is built from 14 residues. Trimming shortened V by 3 bases and J by 4 bases, and 10 bases separated the two germline ends. The germline CDR1 and CDR2 sequences are MNHNS and SASEGT. CDR3: CASSDRLDYNEQFF. CDR3 coding DNA: TGTGCCAGCAGTGATCGACTAGATTACAATGAGCAGTTCTTC.

J is TRBJ2-3 and V is TRBV10-2; D is perhaps TRBD1 (6 bases). Germline V lookup: CDR1 WSHSY, CDR2 SAAADI. The CDR3 is made up of 16 amino acids. The ends were cut back, 6 bases at V and 4 bases at J, with 20 bases in the middle. The CDR3 nucleotides are TGCGCCAGCAGGCTTGGTGGGACATTAAGACCAGATACGCAGTATTTT. It yields the protein CASRLGGTLRPDTQYF.

CDR3 residues: CASSLVGGNQPQHF. The CDR3 DNA follows: TGTGCCAGCAGCTTAGTCGGCGGAAATCAGCCCCAGCATTTT. The chain combines TRBV7-9 with TRBJ1-5; no reliable D call. CDR3 length: 14 amino acids. Trimming removed 1 base at V and 4 bases at J, with 8 bases between. The germline CDR1 and CDR2 sequences are SEHNR and FQNEAQ (reference sequence).

In its sample, this clone was seen a few times. This sequence joins TRBV5-1 and TRBJ1-1; 8 nucleotides line up with TRBD1. Germline V gene sequence: CDR1 SGHRS, CDR2 YFSETQ. V lost 3 bases to trimming and J lost 1 base; unmatched junction nucleotides: 11. This CDR3 contains 17 residues. CDR3 nucleotide sequence: TGCGCCAGCAGCTCTACCGGACAGGGAAGGGGGAACACTGAAGCTTTCTTT. Translated: CASSSTGQGRGNTEAFF.

The chain recombines TRBV19 with TRBJ1-5, with 8 bases that match TRBD1. Germline trimming cut 4 bases from V and 4 bases from J; bases unmatched to any gene: 9. CDR1 and CDR2 from the germline V gene are LNHDA and SQIVND (reference sequence). The CDR3 is made up of 16 amino acids. The chain's CDR3 is CASSSAGTGLNQPQHF. The CDR3 DNA reads TGTGCCAGTAGTAGCGCCGGGACAGGTTTAAATCAGCCCCAGCATTTT.

The genes are TRBV7-3 and TRBJ2-1; 10 bases fit TRBD1. Germline V gene data show CDR1 as SGHTA and CDR2 as FQGTGA. CDR3 length: 14 amino acids. The ends lost 6 bases at V and 6 bases at J; junction bases unmatched: 5. The CDR3 DNA is TGTGCCAGCAGTAGGGACAGGGGTCCCAATGAGCAGTTCTTC. It codes for CASSRDRGPNEQFF.

This clone turned up a few times. The rearrangement links TRBV29-1 to TRBJ2-1; TRBD1 agrees at 12 bases. Trimming took 6 bases from V and 7 from J; bases not matched to a gene: 10. The CDR3 has 15 residues. CDR1 SQVTM and CDR2 ANQGSEA come from the germline V gene. This CDR3 reads CSVHTGQGARNEQFF. The CDR3 coding sequence is TGCAGCGTGCATACGGGACAGGGGGCGAGGAATGAGCAGTTCTTC.

The rearrangement links TRBV15 to TRBJ2-5, with TRBD1 as a possible D gene (6 bases). V dropped 5 bases and J dropped 2 bases, with 12 bases sitting between them. The CDR3 is made up of 14 amino acids. From germline, CDR1 is LNHNV and CDR2 YYDKDF (reference sequence). CDR3 in amino acids: CATSHWGPQETQYF. CDR3 DNA: TGTGCCACCAGCCACTGGGGGCCTCAAGAGACCCAGTACTTC.

J is TRBJ2-5 and V is TRBV5-6; D possibly corresponds to TRBD1 (6 bases). Trimming cost V 5 bases and J 5 bases, with 19 bases left between them. The CDR3 has 15 residues. Germline CDR1 and CDR2: SGHDT and YYEEEE. The CDR3 DNA sequence: TGTGCCAGCAGTCCCCCCAGGGGACGTTGGGAGACCCAGTACTTC. Residues: CASSPPRGRWETQYF.

The chain combines TRBV4-1 with TRBJ2-6, with D possibly TRBD1 on 6 matching bases. With 0 bases removed from V and 0 bases from J, the gap between germline ends came to 12 bases. CDR3 size: 18 residues. Germline lookup yields CDR1 MGHRA and CDR2 YSYEKL. The CDR3 region has the DNA TGCGCCAGCAGCCAAGATCTCACAGGGTCCTCTGGGGCCAACGTCCTGACTTTC. The encoded protein is CASSQDLTGSSGANVLTF.

Only a few counts were recorded for this clone. The chain carries TRBV4-3 and TRBJ1-1; D not certain. Germline CDR1 is LGHNA and CDR2 is YSLEER. The CDR3 spans 19 residues. The V end lost 0 bases, the J end lost 4 bases, and 24 bases lay between the germline ends. The DNA for the CDR3 is TGCGCCAGCAGCCAAGATTGGAGGGTCCTGATCTCGGCGGTCACTGAAGCTTTCTTT. Its translation is CASSQDWRVLISAVTEAFF.

The chain recombines TRBV27 with TRBJ1-1; D possibly corresponds to TRBD1 (5 bases). Germline V gene lookup returns CDR1 MNHEY and CDR2 SMNVEV (reference sequence). With 3 bases removed from V and 7 bases from J, the gap between germline ends came to 9 bases. The CDR3 length is 12 residues. CDR3 DNA: TGTGCCAGCAGTTTTTCGGGGGGTGAAGCTTTCTTT. Translated, it gives CASSFSGGEAFF.

This clone occurred once. This rearrangement joins TRBV19 to TRBJ1-6; D uncertain. Germline V CDR1 and CDR2: LNHDA, SQIVND (reference sequence). V was pared by 8 bases and J by 5 bases, with 7 bases between. The CDR3 length is 12 residues. The CDR3 region has the DNA TGTGCCAGTGGGCCCGATAATTCACCCCTCCACTTT. Amino acids: CASGPDNSPLHF.

This sequence joins TRBV6-6 and TRBJ2-2, with 9 bases that match TRBD1. This CDR3 contains 16 residues. CDR1 and CDR2 (germline): MNHNY, SVGAGI (reference sequence). The V and J ends lost 4 bases and 6 bases, in that order; junction bases with no gene match: 9. CDR3 sequence reads: CASSFSPTGGPGELFF. Here the CDR3 DNA reads TGTGCCAGCAGTTTCTCCCCTACAGGGGGCCCCGGGGAGCTGTTTTTT.

This clone was observed a handful of times. The chain carries TRBV19 and TRBJ2-2; 8 nucleotides line up with TRBD2. V lost 11 bases and J lost 1; bases outside the gene matches: 9. Germline V gives CDR1 LNHDA, CDR2 SQIVND (reference sequence). This CDR3 comprises 15 residues. The CDR3 DNA reads as TGTGCCGGCTCCCGACTAGCGAGGAACACCGGGGAGCTGTTTTTT. Residues: CAGSRLARNTGELFF.

This clone was picked up a small number of times. J is TRBJ1-1 and V is TRBV6-6; D is unresolved. Germline V gives CDR1 MNHNY, CDR2 SVGAGI (reference sequence). The V gene lost 1 base and the J gene lost 2 bases, with 8 bases spanning the gap. The CDR3 runs to 14 residues. The chain's CDR3 is CASSYLEGNTEAFF. DNA of the CDR3: TGTGCCAGCAGTTACTTAGAGGGCAACACTGAAGCTTTCTTT.

The chain combines TRBV5-1 with TRBJ2-7, with 13 bases matching TRBD2. Germline CDR1 SGHRS, CDR2 YFSETQ. This CDR3 is 14 amino acids long. Unmatched junction bases numbered 6, after V lost 6 bases and J lost 6 bases. Here the CDR3 reads CASTMTSGRSEQYF. In nucleotides, the CDR3 is TGCGCCAGCACAATGACTAGCGGGAGGAGCGAGCAGTACTTC.

This chain joins TRBV29-1 and TRBJ2-7, with D perhaps TRBD1 (5 bases). CDR3 size: 13 residues. Germline-derived CDR1 and CDR2 are SQVTM and ANQGSEA. The V end lost 7 bases, the J end lost 4 bases, and 17 bases lay between the germline ends. The CDR3 loop is CSGIRVGSYEQYF. CDR3 nucleotides: TGCAGCGGCATCAGGGTAGGGTCATACGAGCAGTACTTC.

The chain uses TRBV28 and TRBJ1-5, with 9 bases that match TRBD1. Trimming removed 5 bases from V and 5 bases from J; junction bases left unmatched: 4. The CDR3 is 14 residues long. The V gene's germline CDR1 is MDHEN and CDR2 SYDVKM. CDR3 protein: CASSLRTGDQPQHF. The CDR3, as DNA: TGTGCCAGCAGTCTAAGGACAGGGGATCAGCCCCAGCATTTT.

V and J are TRBV6-5 and TRBJ1-1, with D possibly TRBD1 on 5 matching bases. V gave up 5 bases and J gave up 0 bases, with 7 bases separating them. Germline V gene sequence: CDR1 MNHEY, CDR2 SVGAGI. This CDR3 comprises 13 residues. CDR3 sequence reads: CASSKTVNTEAFF. DNA for the CDR3: TGTGCCAGCAGTAAGACAGTGAACACTGAAGCTTTCTTT.